This TCR beta chain was identified in a study of blood T cell repertoires in COVID-19. Study-level background: COVID-19 samples from acute and convalescent phases originated in the United States, Italy and Spain.

Losses at the gene ends were 3 bases for V and 7 bases for J; bases not matched to a gene: 7. This CDR3 has 15 residues. Germline assignment: CDR1 SNHLY and CDR2 FYNNEI. In the original processing: Reference gene primers were amplified, and this amplification served to estimate nucleated cell counts. Sequencing was performed with immunoSEQ multiplex PCR; in TCRdb, only in-frame clones are kept and a portion is missing. The D gene and trimming were derived from the DNA, and the V and J assignments and clone size from that table. The sample has about 55,000 clones; about 90% are singletons. The sequenced sample consisted of peripheral blood. This chain joins TRBV2 and TRBJ1-4; the match to TRBD1 covers 8 bases. The sequence was obtained from a man aged 55 to 69 with acute or convalescent COVID-19. This CDR3 reads CASSDRQGAVEKLFF. The CDR3 nucleotides read TGTGCCAGCAGTGATCGGCAGGGGGCGGTTGAAAAACTGTTTTTT.